The 25 T cell receptor beta chains reported below all come from one sample, sequenced in a study of T cell responses to AZD1222 COVID-19 vaccine. This table comes from immunoSEQ multiplex PCR, and its TCRdb copy is limited to in-frame clones, with some not included. The table includes roughly 120,000 clones, approximately 85% detected once. The starting material was peripheral blood, obtained on day 0 of MenACWY control vaccination. The receptors were sampled from an adult in good health.

The V and J genes are TRBV7-2 and TRBJ1-4; 9 bases match TRBD1. In germline, CDR1 is SGHTA, CDR2 FQGNSA. The CDR3 loop spans 13 amino acids. V lost 10 bases to trimming and J lost 8 bases; unmatched junction nucleotides: 8. The CDR3 reads CATSGQGNEKLFF. CDR3 nucleotide sequence: TGTGCCACCTCGGGACAGGGAAACGAAAAACTGTTTTTT.

This clone was seen a single time. This chain links TRBV5-1 with TRBJ2-5; 9 bases align to TRBD1. Trimming at V came to 2 bases and at J to 4 bases, leaving 6 bases not matched to a gene. The germline CDR1 and CDR2 sequences are SGHRS and YFSETQ. This CDR3 has 15 amino acids. This CDR3 reads CASSLQGAGGETQYF. DNA for the CDR3: TGCGCCAGCAGCTTACAGGGGGCAGGGGGAGAGACCCAGTACTTC.

The CDR3 reads CSVVGAGNQPQHF. CDR3 DNA sequence: TGCAGCGTTGTGGGCGCCGGCAATCAGCCCCAGCATTTT. The chain couples TRBV29-1 to TRBJ1-5; D remains unclear. Germline loops: CDR1 SQVTM, CDR2 ANQGSEA. Trimming pared 4 bases from V and 2 bases from J, leaving 9 bases between. This CDR3 is built from 13 residues.

In its sample, this clone was seen once. The V call is TRBV6-2 or TRBV6-3, the J call TRBJ2-7; D perhaps matches TRBD1 (5 bases). Between the trimmed V and J ends, which lost 6 bases and 6 bases, there was a span of 12 bases. Germline assignment: CDR1 MNHEY and CDR2 SVGEGT. The CDR3 extends over 12 amino acids. The DNA of the CDR3 is TGTGCCAGCAGCCCCGACAGCCCCGAGCAGTACTTC. Its protein is CASSPDSPEQYF.

This chain connects TRBV7-3 to TRBJ2-5; 7 positions match TRBD1. Germline-derived CDR1 and CDR2 are SGHTA and FQGTGA. After removal of 0 bases from V and 5 bases from J, the junction contained 3 bases not matched to a gene. CDR3 length: 14 residues. For the CDR3, the DNA is TGTGCCAGCAGCTTAACAGGGGGCGAGGAGACCCAGTACTTC. This codes for CASSLTGGEETQYF.

The gene calls are TRBV6-5 and TRBJ2-1; D is uncertain. Trimming left V 0 bases short and J 3 bases short, with 6 bases between. The V gene's germline CDR1 is MNHEY and CDR2 SVGAGI. The CDR3 consists of 14 residues. The DNA of the CDR3 is TGTGCCAGCAGTTACTCGCCAGACTACAATGAGCAGTTCTTC. It yields the protein CASSYSPDYNEQFF.

V gene TRBV9 combines with J gene TRBJ2-3; 9 positions agree with TRBD2. V shed 4 bases, J shed 3 bases, and the junction held 12 bases outside the gene matches. There are 17 residues in the CDR3. Germline CDR1 reads SGDLS; CDR2 reads YYNGEE. CDR3 in DNA: TGTGCCAGCAGCCCCTGGGATAGCGGGAGCTATACAGATACGCAGTATTTT. It is translated as CASSPWDSGSYTDTQYF.

The gene calls are TRBV4-3 and TRBJ2-3; 7 nucleotides align to TRBD2. CDR1 and CDR2 (germline): LGHNA, YSLEER. The trim removed 8 bases at V and 0 bases at J, leaving 11 bases unmatched. The CDR3 loop spans 16 amino acids. The DNA of the CDR3 is TGCGCCAGCGGGAGCCGGGACGGGGGGAGCACAGATACGCAGTATTTT. It is translated as CASGSRDGGSTDTQYF.

The chain recombines TRBV19 with TRBJ2-7; possibly TRBD1 for D (5 bases). V lost 6 bases and J lost 0, with 12 bases in between. The CDR3 is 14 residues long. Germline lookup yields CDR1 LNHDA and CDR2 SQIVND (reference sequence). CDR3 region: CASSPKGASYEQYF. DNA for the CDR3: TGTGCCAGTAGCCCCAAAGGGGCCTCCTACGAGCAGTACTTC.

This clone came up a few times. The chain is built from TRBV4-2 and TRBJ1-5; no firm D call. Trimming took off 2 bases at V and 4 bases at J, with 6 bases between the two ends. CDR1 is LGHNA and CDR2 is YNFKEQ in the germline V gene. CDR3 length equals 13 residues. In DNA form, the CDR3 reads TGTGCCAGCAGCCAAAACACAAATCAGCCCCAGCATTTT. Its translation: CASSQNTNQPQHF.

The rearrangement links TRBV7-3 to TRBJ1-6, with TRBD1 identical over 9 bases. This CDR3 is built from 15 residues. Germline assignment: CDR1 SGHTA and CDR2 FQGTGA. V lost 6 bases and J lost 7; bases outside the gene matches: 7. CDR3 sequence: CASSFTGGTNSPLHF. The CDR3 DNA sequence: TGTGCCAGCAGTTTCACAGGGGGCACCAATTCACCCCTCCACTTT. The whole variable domain, remainder taken from reference TRBV7-3 and TRBJ1-6, is GAGVSQTPSNKVTEKGKYVELRCDPISGHTALYWYRQSLGQGPEFLIYFQGTGAADDSGLPNDRFFAVRPEGSVSTLKIQRTERGDSAVYLCASSFTGGTNSPLHFGNGTRLTVT.

V and J are TRBV25-1 and TRBJ1-2, with D tentatively TRBD1 (5 bases). The CDR3 spans 14 residues. Germline assignment: CDR1 MGHDK and CDR2 SYGVNS. V was clipped by 4 bases and J by 3 bases, with 12 bases between them. The CDR3 coding sequence is TGTGCCAGCAGTGGGGGCCGGGGCTACTATGGCTACACCTTC. It encodes CASSGGRGYYGYTF.

The rearrangement uses TRBV20-1 and TRBJ2-1; D not resolved. The germline gives CDR1 DFQATT, CDR2 SNEGSKA (reference sequence). The CDR3 contains 14 residues. The V end lost 3 bases, the J end lost 0 bases, and 9 bases lay between the germline ends. The CDR3, as DNA: TGCAGTGCTAGTCCGCGTAGCTCCTACAATGAGCAGTTCTTC. As protein: CSASPRSSYNEQFF.

This clone was found once. The J gene is TRBJ2-3, the V gene TRBV28; 7 positions agree with TRBD2. There are 16 residues in the CDR3. CDR1 MDHEN and CDR2 SYDVKM come from the germline V gene. V dropped 7 bases and J dropped 5; count of bases not matched to a gene: 15. This chain's CDR3 is CASKPGLVASVDTQYF. As DNA, the CDR3 is TGTGCCAGCAAACCCGGACTAGTTGCTTCGGTAGATACGCAGTATTTT.

This chain uses TRBV19 with TRBJ1-1, with 8 bases aligning to TRBD1. Per the germline V gene, CDR1 is LNHDA and CDR2 is SQIVND (reference sequence). Trimming at V came to 5 bases and at J to 3 bases, leaving 8 bases not matched to a gene. There are 15 residues in the CDR3. The CDR3 DNA reads as TGTGCCAGTAGTCCGGAGACAGGGGAGCACACTGAAGCTTTCTTT. The encoded protein is CASSPETGEHTEAFF.

The V gene is TRBV4-1, the J gene TRBJ1-1, with TRBD1 as a possible D gene (5 bases). Germline V gene sequence: CDR1 MGHRA, CDR2 YSYEKL. There are 11 residues in the CDR3. V dropped 6 bases and J dropped 4 bases, with 6 bases sitting between them. The CDR3 DNA follows: TGCGCCAGCAGGGACATCACTGAAGCTTTCTTT. It yields the protein CASRDITEAFF.

This clone came up once. CDR3 in amino acids: CSASPSGRPNEQFF. CDR3 sequence (DNA): TGCAGTGCTAGTCCCAGCGGGAGGCCAAATGAGCAGTTCTTC. This chain links TRBV20-1 with TRBJ2-1, with 9 bases lining up with TRBD2. The germline V gene encodes CDR1 DFQATT and CDR2 SNEGSKA (reference sequence). This CDR3 spans 14 amino acids. V lost 3 bases and J lost 7; bases outside the gene matches: 7.

The chain recombines TRBV4-1 with TRBJ2-3, with D unresolved. Trimming cost V 6 bases and J 3 bases, with 4 bases left between them. The CDR3 has 11 amino acids. Germline lookup yields CDR1 MGHRA and CDR2 YSYEKL. The CDR3 nucleotides are TGCGCCAGCAGAGAAACAGATACGCAGTATTTT. Translated, it gives CASRETDTQYF.

V and J are TRBV5-4 and TRBJ2-1; no clear D gene. Looked up from germline, CDR1 is SGHNT and CDR2 is YYREEE (reference sequence). This CDR3 is built from 16 residues. V lost 3 bases, J lost 3 bases, and 16 bases lay in between. CDR3 loop: CASSSKAIVSYNEQFF. The DNA for the CDR3 is TGTGCCAGCAGCTCGAAAGCTATAGTGAGCTACAATGAGCAGTTCTTC.

The gene calls are TRBV2 and TRBJ2-2, with 11 positions matching TRBD2. Germline trimming cut 6 bases from V and 7 bases from J; bases unmatched to any gene: 7. The CDR3 sequence is 15 residues long. Germline lookup yields CDR1 SNHLY and CDR2 FYNNEI. Here the CDR3 DNA reads TGTGCCAGCAGCAAACTAGCGGGAGTCGGCGGGGAGCTGTTTTTT. Encoded protein: CASSKLAGVGGELFF.

The CDR3 sequence is CASGLDRANTGELFF. The CDR3, as DNA: TGTGCCAGCGGCTTAGACAGGGCGAACACCGGGGAGCTGTTTTTT. The rearrangement links TRBV2 to TRBJ2-2, with 7 nucleotides matching TRBD1. The CDR3 runs to 15 residues. With V trimmed by 8 bases and J by 0 bases, 6 bases remained unmatched. Germline V gene sequence: CDR1 SNHLY, CDR2 FYNNEI.

The chain has TRBV30 and TRBJ1-2, with a weak D call TRBD1 (6 bases). There are 14 residues in the CDR3. Trimming removed 5 bases from V and 4 bases from J, with 17 bases in between. Germline V gene sequence: CDR1 GTSNPN, CDR2 SVGIG (reference sequence). The CDR3 sequence is CAWCPTGTVYGYTF. The CDR3 region has the DNA TGTGCCTGGTGCCCTACAGGGACCGTCTATGGCTACACCTTC.

The chain links TRBV3-1 (or the pseudogene TRBV3-2) to TRBJ2-7, with TRBD1 as a possible D gene (6 bases). The V gene lost 0 bases and the J gene lost 0 bases, with 6 bases spanning the gap. The germline V gene encodes CDR1 LGHDT and CDR2 YNNKEL (reference sequence). This CDR3 region has 14 residues. CDR3 loop: CASSQEDSSYEQYF. In DNA form, the CDR3 reads TGTGCCAGCAGCCAAGAGGACAGCTCCTACGAGCAGTACTTC.

This clone was seen only once. This chain links TRBV3-1 (or the pseudogene TRBV3-2) with TRBJ1-5; D call uncertain. This CDR3 has 14 amino acids. Germline CDR1 LGHDT, CDR2 YNNKEL (reference sequence). Trimming stripped 2 bases from V and 6 bases from J, with 11 bases between. CDR3 DNA sequence: TGTGCCAGCAGCCAAAGCCCAATAATTCAGCCCCAGCATTTT. It encodes CASSQSPIIQPQHF.

The chain links TRBV19 to TRBJ1-2; TRBD1 agrees at 7 bases. The V and J ends lost 1 base and 3 bases, in that order; junction bases with no gene match: 8. The CDR3 extends over 16 amino acids. Looked up from germline, CDR1 is LNHDA and CDR2 is SQIVND (reference sequence). The CDR3, as DNA: TGTGCCAGTAGTATAGCCAACGGACAGGCTGACTATGGCTACACCTTC. Protein product: CASSIANGQADYGYTF.